The 11 T cell receptor beta chains below were found in one sample sequenced in a study of cytomegalovirus exposure and HLA in healthy donors. The PCR contained 60 Vbeta and 13 Jbeta primers. Sequenced by immunoSEQ multiplex PCR; TCRdb stores in-frame clones only, minus some. The table includes 100,000 to 150,000 clones, around 73% detected once. The sequencing input was PBMCs. The receptors come from a female donor in good health and CMV-seronegative.

The rearrangement links TRBV28 to TRBJ2-1; TRBD2 might be the D (6 bases). Trimming shortened V by 11 bases and J by 1 base, and 15 bases separated the two germline ends. This CDR3 contains 14 residues. In germline, CDR1 is MDHEN, CDR2 SYDVKM. The chain's CDR3 is CAGLGGGSYNEQFF. The CDR3 nucleotides read TGTGCCGGCTTGGGGGGTGGGTCCTACAATGAGCAGTTCTTC.

The V call is TRBV29-1, the J call TRBJ2-3, with D perhaps TRBD2 (5 bases). The CDR3 loop spans 13 amino acids. Trimming removed 3 bases from V and 2 bases from J, with 9 bases in between. CDR1 SQVTM and CDR2 ANQGSEA come from the germline V gene. This CDR3 is CSVDQRTTDTQYF. The CDR3, as DNA: TGCAGCGTTGATCAGCGGACCACAGATACGCAGTATTTT.

For the CDR3, the DNA is TGCGCCAGCAGCTTGGCCGGGTACACAATACAAGAGACCCAGTACTTC. Encoded protein: CASSLAGYTIQETQYF. The V and J genes are TRBV5-1 and TRBJ2-5, with no clear D. The V end was cut by 0 bases, the J end by 2 bases, with 14 bases between. CDR1 and CDR2 (germline): SGHRS, YFSETQ. The CDR3 is 16 residues long.

V gene TRBV14 combines with J gene TRBJ2-7; 7 bases match TRBD1. The CDR3 contains 14 residues. From germline, CDR1 is SGHDN and CDR2 FVKESK. Trimming removed 1 base from V and 6 bases from J; junction bases left unmatched: 6. The CDR3 spells CASSQGKGAGEQYF. The CDR3 nucleotides read TGTGCCAGCAGCCAAGGAAAGGGGGCGGGCGAGCAGTACTTC. Based on the CDR3 plus reference TRBV14 and TRBJ2-7, the full variable domain is EAGVTQFPSHSVIEKGQTVTLRCDPISGHDNLYWYRRVMGKEIKFLLHFVKESKQDESGMPNNRFLAERTGGTYSTLKVQPAELEDSGVYFCASSQGKGAGEQYFGPGTRLTVT.

V usage is TRBV5-1 and J usage is TRBJ2-7; TRBD1 matches at 7 bases. The CDR3 is 14 residues long. J was trimmed by 2 bases and V by 4 bases; bases with no gene match: 6. Germline V gives CDR1 SGHRS, CDR2 YFSETQ. The CDR3 nucleotides are TGCGCCAGCAGCCCGGACAGGTCCCCCTACGAGCAGTACTTC. Translation gives CASSPDRSPYEQYF.

The chain joins TRBV7-9 to TRBJ1-2; D is unclear. The CDR3 has 11 amino acids. With 8 bases removed from V and 6 bases from J, the gap between germline ends came to 10 bases. CDR1 and CDR2 (germline): SEHNR, FQNEAQ (reference sequence). CDR3 DNA sequence: TGTGCCAGCTCAAATTCAGATGGCTACACCTTC. Translating gives CASSNSDGYTF.

CDR3 sequence: CAWSSLGLVPGELFF. CDR3 DNA: TGTGCCTGGAGTTCTCTGGGACTAGTCCCCGGGGAGCTGTTTTTT. V usage is TRBV30 and J usage is TRBJ2-2, with 8 bases lining up with TRBD2. Trimming removed 2 bases from V and 6 bases from J; junction bases left unmatched: 8. This CDR3 is 15 amino acids long. Germline V gene data show CDR1 as GTSNPN and CDR2 as SVGIG (reference sequence).

The chain has TRBV12-5 and TRBJ2-7; D uncertain. The germline V and J ends were trimmed by 7 bases and 3 bases, with 13 bases remaining between them. This CDR3 comprises 13 residues. The germline V gene has CDR1 LGHNT and CDR2 FRNRAP. CDR3 in DNA: TGTGCTAGTGAACGCAGGATCTTCTACGAGCAGTACTTC. Protein sequence: CASERRIFYEQYF.

This clone was seen ten or more times. The chain employs TRBV10-3 and TRBJ1-5; 8 bases line up with TRBD1. Germline assignment: CDR1 ENHRY and CDR2 SYGVKD. The CDR3 runs to 14 residues. Unmatched junction bases numbered 3, after V lost 2 bases and J lost 6 bases. CDR3 region: CAISEPGGGQPQHF. The DNA for the CDR3 is TGTGCCATCAGTGAGCCAGGGGGCGGTCAGCCCCAGCATTTT.

DNA of the CDR3: TGTGCCAGCATCCGGGTCAGCGTTGGAAACACCATATATTTT. Translation: CASIRVSVGNTIYF. The rearrangement uses TRBV2 and TRBJ1-3, with D unclear. V was shortened by 7 bases and J by 3 bases, with 13 bases between the two germline ends. Germline values: CDR1 SNHLY, CDR2 FYNNEI. The CDR3 runs 14 residues.

This clone was counted between two and nine times. The chain employs TRBV28 and TRBJ2-7; D is undetermined. The CDR3 sequence is 13 residues long. V lost 3 bases and J lost 7, with 13 bases in between. Germline lookup yields CDR1 MDHEN and CDR2 SYDVKM. The chain's CDR3 is CASSLSGDGEQYF. The CDR3 nucleotides are TGTGCCAGCAGTTTGTCGGGTGATGGGGAGCAGTACTTC.